This passage covers 26 T cell receptor beta chains from one sample sequenced in a study of CD8+ T cells in alopecia areata. Sequencing templates came from extracted RNA that was reverse transcribed into cDNA. Here immunoSEQ multiplex PCR was the method, and the copy in TCRdb shows in-frame clones only, minus some. The repertoire consists of 200,000 to 250,000 clones, with roughly 56% occurring once and the leading ten covering about 1.4%. The treatment is: oral pan-JAK inhibitor, 5-10 mg twice daily. Material: CD4+ T cells sorted from blood, obtained at week 4, from a patient treated with tofacitinib. The source is a human donor with alopecia areata.

The chain joins TRBV7-9 to TRBJ1-1; D is ambiguous. Germline lookup yields CDR1 SEHNR and CDR2 FQNEAQ (reference sequence). V dropped 7 bases and J dropped 1 base, with 13 bases sitting between them. This CDR3 contains 14 residues. CDR3 sequence: CASTDRLGNTEAFF. CDR3 sequence (DNA): TGTGCCAGCACCGATCGGTTGGGGAACACTGAAGCTTTCTTT. The full variable domain, its missing parts supplied by reference TRBV7-9 and TRBJ1-1, is DTGVSQNPRHKITKRGQNVTFRCDPISEHNRLYWYRQTLGQGPEFLTYFQNEAQLEKSRLLSDRFSAERPKGSFSTLEIQRTEQGDSAMYLCASTDRLGNTEAFFGQGTRLTVV.

The rearrangement uses TRBV11-1 and TRBJ2-5; 7 bases agree with TRBD1. This CDR3 spans 13 amino acids. The V segment lost 3 bases and the J segment 3 bases; nucleotides outside the gene matches: 1. Germline V gene lookup returns CDR1 SGHAT and CDR2 FQDESV (reference sequence). This CDR3 is CASSFTGEETQYF. The DNA of the CDR3 is TGTGCCAGCAGCTTCACAGGGGAAGAGACCCAGTACTTC.

Of note for this clone: This same CDR3 is encoded by further DNA sequences in the sample. This sequence joins TRBV6-5 and TRBJ2-7, with D unclear. There are 12 residues in the CDR3. Germline CDR1 is MNHEY and CDR2 is SVGAGI. Trimming took off 5 bases at V and 1 base at J, with 6 bases between the two ends. The CDR3 coding sequence is TGTGCCAGCAGTCCGACTTCCTACGAGCAGTACTTC. Translation gives CASSPTSYEQYF.

This clone was observed a handful of times. This rearrangement joins TRBV14 to TRBJ1-2, with 9 positions matching TRBD1. Germline V gene lookup returns CDR1 SGHDN and CDR2 FVKESK. After removal of 2 bases from V and 6 bases from J, the junction contained 1 base not matched to a gene. This CDR3 is 13 amino acids long. This CDR3 reads CASSQRTGDGYTF. The CDR3 DNA reads as TGTGCCAGCAGCCAAAGGACAGGGGATGGCTACACCTTC.

This clone was recorded only once. The CDR3 loop is CASSAGGVYGYTF. The CDR3 DNA follows: TGTGCCAGCAGTGCCGGGGGGGTCTATGGCTACACCTTC. This chain links TRBV2 with TRBJ1-2; D is possibly TRBD1 (5 bases). The CDR3 is 13 amino acids. CDR1 is SNHLY and CDR2 is FYNNEI in the germline V gene. V lost 4 bases and J 4 bases, leaving 10 bases between the germline ends.

This clone has only a few counts. The CDR3 spells CATSSRHSPLHF. The CDR3 DNA reads as TGTGCCACCAGCAGTCGCCATTCACCCCTCCACTTT. The chain combines TRBV15 with TRBJ1-6; D remains unclear. V was clipped by 3 bases and J by 8 bases, with 5 bases between them. This CDR3 is built from 12 residues. Per germline, CDR1 LNHNV and CDR2 YYDKDF (reference sequence).

The chain recombines TRBV6-6 with TRBJ2-7, with D perhaps TRBD2 (5 bases). Germline-derived CDR1 and CDR2 are MNHNY and SVGAGI (reference sequence). V shed 6 bases and J shed 6 bases, with 18 bases lying between them. The CDR3 loop spans 14 amino acids. In DNA form, the CDR3 reads TGTGCCAGCAGCCCCACGGGGAGCGAAGGCGAGCAGTACTTC. Its protein is CASSPTGSEGEQYF.

The CDR3 nucleotides read TGTGCCAGCAGCGATGGGGGGAGCTCCTATAATTCACCCCTCCACTTT. Its protein product is CASSDGGSSYNSPLHF. The chain is built from TRBV9 and TRBJ1-6; D perhaps matches TRBD1 (5 bases). This CDR3 has 16 amino acids. CDR1 and CDR2 from the germline V gene are SGDLS and YYNGEE. The V gene lost 3 bases and the J gene lost 0 bases, with 10 bases spanning the gap.

The rearrangement links TRBV29-1 to TRBJ2-7; D might be TRBD1 (6 bases). Germline CDR1 reads SQVTM; CDR2 reads ANQGSEA. Trimming took 6 bases from V and 1 from J, leaving 13 bases between them. The CDR3 is 13 residues long. The CDR3 sequence is CSVGTLLSYEQYF. The CDR3 nucleotides are TGCAGCGTCGGGACACTTCTTTCCTACGAGCAGTACTTC.

This chain connects TRBV2 to TRBJ2-7, with TRBD2 identical over 7 bases. V was pared by 3 bases and J by 12 bases, with 8 bases of the junction left unmatched. Per the germline V gene, CDR1 is SNHLY and CDR2 is FYNNEI. This CDR3 region has 12 residues. The chain's CDR3 is CASSELWDYLYF. In DNA form, the CDR3 reads TGTGCCAGCAGTGAGTTGTGGGACTACCTGTACTTC. Together with reference TRBV2 and TRBJ2-7, the CDR3 gives the full variable domain: EPEVTQTPSHQVTQMGQEVILRCVPISNHLYFYWYRQILGQKVEFLVSFYNNEISEKSEIFDDQFSVERPDGSNFTLKIRSTKLEDSAMYFCASSELWDYLYFGPGTRLTVT.

This chain uses TRBV29-1 with TRBJ2-7; weak D call: TRBD1 (5 bases). The CDR3 contains 12 residues. CDR1 and CDR2 (germline): SQVTM, ANQGSEA. Trimming left V 7 bases short and J 2 bases short, with 12 bases between. The CDR3 is CSATRQPYEQYF. In nucleotides, the CDR3 is TGCAGCGCCACGCGACAGCCCTACGAGCAGTACTTC.

The rearrangement joins TRBV4-3 to TRBJ2-5; 10 bases are a match to TRBD2. Germline trimming cut 2 bases from V and 4 bases from J; bases unmatched to any gene: 10. CDR3 length: 17 amino acids. Germline loops: CDR1 LGHNA, CDR2 YSLEER. DNA of the CDR3: TGCGCCAGCAGCCAACGAACCTCCGGGACTAGCGCAGAGACCCAGTACTTC. Its translation is CASSQRTSGTSAETQYF.

The rearrangement links TRBV11-2 to TRBJ2-5, with D tentatively TRBD1 (6 bases). Germline V gene lookup returns CDR1 SGHAT and CDR2 FQNNGV. V was cut by 3 bases and J by 1 base, with 12 bases left in between. The CDR3 runs 15 residues. In DNA, the CDR3 is TGTGCCAGCAGCTTGACCGGGACACGCCAAGAGACCCAGTACTTC. It yields the protein CASSLTGTRQETQYF.

The V and J genes are TRBV2 and TRBJ1-1; D might be TRBD1 (5 bases). The CDR3 runs to 13 residues. Trimming left V 7 bases short and J 1 base short, with 10 bases between. Per the germline V gene, CDR1 is SNHLY and CDR2 is FYNNEI. CDR3 nucleotides: TGTGCCAGCACCAAGGGGAGGAACACTGAAGCTTTCTTT. It codes for CASTKGRNTEAFF.

J is TRBJ1-1 and V is TRBV5-6; D unclear. The length of the CDR3 is 13 residues. Germline CDR1 SGHDT, CDR2 YYEEEE. With 4 bases removed from V and 4 bases from J, the gap between germline ends came to 11 bases. CDR3 residues: CASSLRGGTEAFF. Written as DNA, the CDR3 is TGTGCCAGCAGCCTCCGGGGTGGCACTGAAGCTTTCTTT. The entire variable domain, with the rest obtained from reference TRBV5-6 and TRBJ1-1, is as follows: DAGVTQSPTHLIKTRGQQVTLRCSPKSGHDTVSWYQQALGQGPQFIFQYYEEEERQRGNFPDRFSGHQFPNYSSELNVNALLLGDSALYLCASSLRGGTEAFFGQGTRLTVV.

This rearrangement joins TRBV29-1 to TRBJ1-1; D unclear. Trimming removed 3 bases from V and 1 base from J, with 9 bases in between. This CDR3 spans 13 amino acids. Germline loops: CDR1 SQVTM, CDR2 ANQGSEA. CDR3 sequence (DNA): TGCAGCGTTGATCGGACGGGGAACACTGAAGCTTTCTTT. Translated: CSVDRTGNTEAFF.

This clone was counted a single time. Here the CDR3 reads CASSEGGLNQPQHF. The CDR3 region has the DNA TGTGCCAGCAGTGAGGGGGGGCTCAATCAGCCCCAGCATTTT. V and J are TRBV2 and TRBJ1-5, with a tentative D call TRBD1 (6 bases). Trimming cost V 3 bases and J 3 bases, with 9 bases left between them. CDR1 and CDR2 (germline): SNHLY, FYNNEI. The CDR3 is 14 residues long.

This clone was picked up a small number of times. The chain carries TRBV29-1 and TRBJ1-5, with D tentatively TRBD1 (6 bases). Germline assignment: CDR1 SQVTM and CDR2 ANQGSEA. The V and J ends lost 4 bases and 6 bases respectively, with 16 bases between them. CDR3 length equals 14 residues. This CDR3 reads CSVVFQGNGQPQHF. The CDR3 DNA reads as TGCAGCGTTGTATTCCAGGGGAATGGTCAGCCCCAGCATTTT.

CDR3 amino acids: CASSQGWLANYGYTF. CDR3 in DNA: TGCGCCAGCAGCCAAGGGTGGCTAGCTAACTATGGCTACACCTTC. The chain has TRBV4-3 and TRBJ1-2; no firm D call. Deletions cut 1 base from V and 0 bases from J, with 9 bases between. The CDR3 runs to 15 residues. Germline assignment: CDR1 LGHNA and CDR2 YSLEER.

V and J are TRBV7-8 and TRBJ2-7; no reliable D call. Germline V gives CDR1 SGHVS, CDR2 FQNEAQ. This CDR3 has 12 amino acids. The V and J ends lost 1 base and 6 bases respectively, with 7 bases between them. The DNA of the CDR3 is TGTGCCAGCAGCTTAGTATTGGGCGAGCAGTACTTC. It specifies CASSLVLGEQYF.

V usage is TRBV29-1 and J usage is TRBJ2-6; no reliable D call. Germline-derived CDR1 and CDR2 are SQVTM and ANQGSEA. The ends were cut back, 7 bases at V and 0 bases at J, with 7 bases in the middle. The CDR3 totals 13 residues. CDR3 loop: CSARSSGANVLTF. The CDR3 DNA reads as TGCAGCGCCAGGAGCTCTGGGGCCAACGTCCTGACTTTC.

The rearrangement links TRBV15 to TRBJ2-5; weak D call: TRBD1 (6 bases). The V end was cut by 4 bases, the J end by 4 bases, with 7 bases between. From germline, CDR1 is LNHNV and CDR2 YYDKDF (reference sequence). This CDR3 is 12 amino acids long. In DNA form, the CDR3 reads TGTGCCACCAGCAACAGGGCAGAGACCCAGTACTTC. Its protein product is CATSNRAETQYF. Using reference TRBV15 and TRBJ2-5 for the parts outside the CDR3, the full variable domain is DAMVIQNPRYQVTQFGKPVTLSCSQTLNHNVMYWYQQKSSQAPKLLFHYYDKDFNNEADTPDNFQSRRPNTSFCFLDIRSPGLGDTAMYLCATSNRAETQYFGPGTRLLVL.

This clone was observed a handful of times. V is TRBV29-1 and J is TRBJ2-5; 10 nucleotides agree with TRBD2. This CDR3 spans 13 amino acids. V dropped 6 bases and J dropped 4; count of bases not matched to a gene: 5. Germline CDR1 SQVTM, CDR2 ANQGSEA. For the CDR3, the DNA is TGCAGCGTCCGACCTAGCGGGGGAGAGACCCAGTACTTC. Its protein is CSVRPSGGETQYF.

This clone was detected a few times. V is TRBV19 and J is TRBJ1-5; unclear D gene. CDR3 length: 14 amino acids. Germline lookup yields CDR1 LNHDA and CDR2 SQIVND (reference sequence). The V and J ends lost 7 bases and 2 bases respectively, with 12 bases between them. DNA for the CDR3: TGTGCCAGTATGTTATGGCAGGGCAATCAGCCCCAGCATTTT. The encoded protein is CASMLWQGNQPQHF.

The genes are TRBV5-1 and TRBJ2-7; TRBD2 aligns across 7 bases. The trim removed 3 bases at V and 2 bases at J, leaving 5 bases unmatched. The CDR3 runs 14 residues. Germline CDR1 is SGHRS and CDR2 is YFSETQ. The CDR3 coding sequence is TGCGCCAGCAGCTCTGGACTAGTCGCCTACGAGCAGTACTTC. Translation: CASSSGLVAYEQYF.

This clone was recorded a few times. V and J are TRBV14 and TRBJ1-5; D not resolved. The CDR3 sequence is 13 residues long. CDR1 SGHDN and CDR2 FVKESK come from the germline V gene. V was pared by 2 bases and J by 4 bases, with 6 bases between. The CDR3 sequence is CASSQSPNQPQHF. DNA for the CDR3: TGTGCCAGCAGCCAATCGCCAAATCAGCCCCAGCATTTT. Full variable domain (rest looked up from reference TRBV14 and TRBJ1-5): EAGVTQFPSHSVIEKGQTVTLRCDPISGHDNLYWYRRVMGKEIKFLLHFVKESKQDESGMPNNRFLAERTGGTYSTLKVQPAELEDSGVYFCASSQSPNQPQHFGDGTRLSIL.